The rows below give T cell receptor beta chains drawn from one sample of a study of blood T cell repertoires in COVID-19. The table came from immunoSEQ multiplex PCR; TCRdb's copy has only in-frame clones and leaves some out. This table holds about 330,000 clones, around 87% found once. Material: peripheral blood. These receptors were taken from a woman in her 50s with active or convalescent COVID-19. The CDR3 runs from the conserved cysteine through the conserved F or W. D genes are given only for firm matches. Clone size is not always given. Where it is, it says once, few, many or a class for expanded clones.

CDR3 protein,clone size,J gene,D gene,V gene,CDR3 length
CASSEVQGGEKLFF,-,TRBJ1-4,-,TRBV2,14
CASSLFQIASNTEAFF,few,TRBJ1-1,-,TRBV5-1,16
CASSDYRAPNQPQHF,-,TRBJ1-5,-,TRBV18,15
CASSIWGGQETQYF,-,TRBJ2-5,TRBD2,TRBV7-2,14
CASSPLLSSEQYF,once,TRBJ2-7,-,TRBV7-8,13
CASSSQTSGGAYEQYF,-,TRBJ2-7,TRBD2,TRBV7-2,16
CAISEGADGNYGYTF,-,TRBJ1-2,-,TRBV10-3,15
CASSPTLPYEQYF,-,TRBJ2-7,-,TRBV28,13
CATSGQGNSPLHF,-,TRBJ1-6,TRBD1,TRBV15,13
CASSYGPGYRSYF,-,TRBJ2-4,-,TRBV6-2/TRBV6-3,13
CASSRGKGEKLFF,-,TRBJ1-4,-,TRBV7-2,13
CASSQVVSTQYF,-,TRBJ2-3,-,TRBV3-1/TRBV3-2,12
CASSARSGRLAGHHNEQFF,-,TRBJ2-1,TRBD2,TRBV9,19
CASSLVTGVGYGYTF,-,TRBJ1-2,TRBD1,TRBV7-2,15
CASSYFGQGTDTQYF,-,TRBJ2-3,TRBD1,TRBV6-5,15
CASSPYRKGLSPNEQYF,-,TRBJ2-7,-,TRBV19,17
CASSVRNEKLFF,-,TRBJ1-4,-,TRBV2,12